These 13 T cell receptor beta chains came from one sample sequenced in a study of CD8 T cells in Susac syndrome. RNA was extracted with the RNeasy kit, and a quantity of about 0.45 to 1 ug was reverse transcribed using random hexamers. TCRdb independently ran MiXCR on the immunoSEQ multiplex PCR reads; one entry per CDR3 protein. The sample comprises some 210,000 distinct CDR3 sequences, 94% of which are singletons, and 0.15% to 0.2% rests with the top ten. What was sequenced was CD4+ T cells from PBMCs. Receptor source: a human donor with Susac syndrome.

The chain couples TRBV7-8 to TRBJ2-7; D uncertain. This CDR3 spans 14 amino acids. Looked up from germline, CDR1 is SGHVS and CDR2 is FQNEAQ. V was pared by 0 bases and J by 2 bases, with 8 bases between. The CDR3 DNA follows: TGTGCCAGCAGCTTAGCGATGGTTACCTACGAGCAGTACTTC. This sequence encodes CASSLAMVTYEQYF.

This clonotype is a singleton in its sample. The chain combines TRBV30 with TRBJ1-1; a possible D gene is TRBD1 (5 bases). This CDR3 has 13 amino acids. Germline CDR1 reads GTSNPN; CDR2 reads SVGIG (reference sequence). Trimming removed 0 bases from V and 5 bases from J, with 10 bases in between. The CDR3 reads CAWSVTTGTEAFF. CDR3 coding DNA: TGTGCCTGGAGTGTAACTACAGGTACTGAAGCTTTCTTT.

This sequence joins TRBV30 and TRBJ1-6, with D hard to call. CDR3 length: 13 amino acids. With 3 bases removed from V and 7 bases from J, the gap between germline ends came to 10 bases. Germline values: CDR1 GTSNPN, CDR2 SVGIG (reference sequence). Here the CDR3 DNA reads TGTGCCTGGAGGAGCAGAACCAATTCACCCCTCCACTTT. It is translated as CAWRSRTNSPLHF.

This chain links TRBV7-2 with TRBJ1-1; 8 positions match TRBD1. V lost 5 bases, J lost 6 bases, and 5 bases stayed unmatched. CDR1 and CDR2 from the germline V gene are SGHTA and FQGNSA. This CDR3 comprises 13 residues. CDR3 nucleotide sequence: TGTGCCAGCAGCAAGGACAGGGAGGCTGAAGCTTTCTTT. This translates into CASSKDREAEAFF.

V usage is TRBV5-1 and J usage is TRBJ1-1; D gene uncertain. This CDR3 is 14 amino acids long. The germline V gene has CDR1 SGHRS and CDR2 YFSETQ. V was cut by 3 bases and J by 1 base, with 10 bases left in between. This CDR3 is CASSSVRGNTEAFF. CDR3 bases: TGCGCCAGCAGCTCAGTTCGGGGGAACACTGAAGCTTTCTTT. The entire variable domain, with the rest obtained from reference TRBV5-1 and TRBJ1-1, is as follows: KAGVTQTPRYLIKTRGQQVTLSCSPISGHRSVSWYQQTPGQGLQFLFEYFSETQRNKGNFPGRFSGRQFSNSRSEMNVSTLELGDSALYLCASSSVRGNTEAFFGQGTRLTVV.

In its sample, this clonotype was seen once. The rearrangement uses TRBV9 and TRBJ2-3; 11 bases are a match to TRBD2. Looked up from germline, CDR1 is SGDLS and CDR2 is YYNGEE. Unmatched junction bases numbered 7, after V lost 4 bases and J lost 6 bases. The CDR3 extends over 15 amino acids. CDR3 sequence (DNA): TGTGCCAGCAGCTATAGCGGGGGGGCCTCGGATACGCAGTATTTT. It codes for CASSYSGGASDTQYF.

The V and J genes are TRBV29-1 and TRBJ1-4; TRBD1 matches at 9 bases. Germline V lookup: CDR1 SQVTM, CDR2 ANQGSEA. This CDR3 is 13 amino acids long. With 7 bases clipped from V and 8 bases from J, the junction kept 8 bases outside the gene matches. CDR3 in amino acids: CSGGQGVKEKLFF. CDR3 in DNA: TGCAGCGGGGGACAGGGCGTCAAGGAAAAACTGTTTTTT.

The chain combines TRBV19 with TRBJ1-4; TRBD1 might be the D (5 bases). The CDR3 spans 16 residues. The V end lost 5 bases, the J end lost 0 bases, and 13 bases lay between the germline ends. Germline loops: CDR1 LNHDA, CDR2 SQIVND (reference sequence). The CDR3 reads CASSAGTAATNEKLFF. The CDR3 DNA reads TGTGCCAGTAGTGCCGGGACTGCGGCAACTAATGAAAAACTGTTTTTT.

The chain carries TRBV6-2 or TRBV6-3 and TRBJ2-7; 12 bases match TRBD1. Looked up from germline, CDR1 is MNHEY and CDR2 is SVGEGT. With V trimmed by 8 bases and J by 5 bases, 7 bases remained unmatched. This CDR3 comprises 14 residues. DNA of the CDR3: TGTGCCAGCCACCGGGACAGGGGGCTCGACGAGCAGTACTTC. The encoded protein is CASHRDRGLDEQYF.

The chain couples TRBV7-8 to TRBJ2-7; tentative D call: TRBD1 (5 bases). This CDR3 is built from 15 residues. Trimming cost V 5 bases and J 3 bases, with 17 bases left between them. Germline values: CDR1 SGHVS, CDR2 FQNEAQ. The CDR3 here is CASSRTGYSSYEQYF. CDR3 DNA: TGTGCCAGCAGCCGCACAGGCTACTCTAGCTACGAGCAGTACTTC.

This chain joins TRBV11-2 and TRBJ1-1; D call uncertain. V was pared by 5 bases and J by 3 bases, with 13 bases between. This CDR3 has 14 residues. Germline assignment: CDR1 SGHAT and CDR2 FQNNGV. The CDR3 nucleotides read TGTGCCAGCAGCCCCCCTGACATGTACACTGAAGCTTTCTTT. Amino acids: CASSPPDMYTEAFF.

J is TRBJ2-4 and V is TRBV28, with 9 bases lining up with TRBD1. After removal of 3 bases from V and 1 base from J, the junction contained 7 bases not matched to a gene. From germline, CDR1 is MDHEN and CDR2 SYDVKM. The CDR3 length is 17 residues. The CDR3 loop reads CASSFPGQGSAKNIQYF. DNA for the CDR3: TGTGCCAGCAGTTTCCCGGGACAGGGCTCGGCCAAAAACATTCAGTACTTC.

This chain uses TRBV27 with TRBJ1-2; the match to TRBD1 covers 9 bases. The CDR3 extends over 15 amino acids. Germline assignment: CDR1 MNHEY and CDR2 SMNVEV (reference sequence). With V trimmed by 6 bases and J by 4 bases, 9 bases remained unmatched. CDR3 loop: CASRSIQGAAYGYTF. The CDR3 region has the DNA TGTGCCAGCAGATCAATACAGGGGGCCGCCTATGGCTACACCTTC.